The sequence of this TCR beta chain was determined in a study of blood T cells in healthy people across ages. Study information: Every two T cells gave about one barcoded beta molecule via template switching.

A second PCR, run for roughly 7 to 12 cycles, used a sample-barcoded 5' primer plus a J-beta primer mix. TCRdb re-called the 5' RACE reads through MiXCR, storing one row per CDR3 protein. Here the sample spans about 600,000 distinct CDR3 sequences, 40% to 50% being singletons. This clonotype was seen a few times. Its antigen remains unknown. The V segment lost 4 bases and the J segment 5 bases; nucleotides outside the gene matches: 6. The CDR3 covers 14 residues. The V gene's germline CDR1 is LNHNV and CDR2 YYDKDF (reference sequence). General observations from the study: Unknown CMV status may confound age-related changes in expanded clones. There were more naive CD4+ cells and higher diversity in long-lived donors than in aged donors. Percentage of naive T cells showed a strong correlation with TCR beta diversity.

This TCR was sampled from a man aged 80 or over in good health. The chain recombines TRBV15 with TRBJ1-1; 8 bases fit TRBD1. Sequenced material: blood. DNA for the CDR3: TGTGCCACCAGCATAAGGACAGGGAGAACTGAAGCTTTCTTT. Amino acid sequence: CATSIRTGRTEAFF.